The 5 T cell receptor beta chains below come from one sample, sequenced in a study of CD8+CD57+ T cells in acquired aplastic anemia. All sequencing subjects had displayed CD8+CD57+ cell expansion on flow cytometry. Genomic DNA, the template, was used for profiling of the TCR beta VDJ and CDR3. TCRdb independently ran MiXCR on the reads; one entry per CDR3 protein. This table has some 200,000 distinct CDR3 sequences, roughly half appearing once. The sample consisted of sorted CD4+, CD8+, or CD8+CD57+ T cells (not recorded which) from PBMCs. Receptors were obtained from a human donor with aplastic anemia.

The table lists this clonotype with many counts. This chain connects TRBV5-5 to TRBJ1-4, with 9 bases fitting TRBD1. The germline CDR1 and CDR2 sequences are SGHKS and YYEKEE (reference sequence). J was trimmed by 13 bases and V by 4 bases; bases with no gene match: 5. This CDR3 comprises 12 residues. The CDR3 bases are TGTGCCAGCAGCCAGAGGACAGGGGCACTGTTTTTT. It encodes CASSQRTGALFF.

Concerning this clonotype: A much bigger clone sits one base away, suggesting this may be a read error. This chain joins TRBV13 and TRBJ2-7, with D uncertain. This CDR3 has 16 amino acids. Germline CDR1 and CDR2: PRHDT and FYEKMQ (reference sequence). V shed 6 bases and J shed 1 base, with 19 bases lying between them. CDR3 sequence: CASSSYSAKVSYEQYF. The CDR3 DNA is TGTGCCAGCAGTTCCTATTCGGCCAAGGTGTCCTACGAGCAGTACTTC.

This clonotype was seen repeatedly, ten times or more. The DNA is left out, because the CDR3 cannot be placed on it with certainty; the CDR3 is given as TCRdb lists it. The chain carries TRBV11-2 and TRBJ2-7; no check of the table's D call, TRBD1, against the DNA was made. The length of the CDR3 is 12 amino acids, counting both ends. From germline, CDR1 is SGHAT and CDR2 FQNNGV. The CDR3 reads CASSFGQGAVYF.

This clonotype was detected many times. The V call is TRBV7-2, the J call TRBJ1-6; no firm D call. V lost 6 bases and J lost 8, with 11 bases in between. Germline CDR1 SGHTA, CDR2 FQGNSA. The CDR3 is 13 residues long. The CDR3: CASRLRPDSPLHF. The CDR3 DNA follows: TGTGCCAGCAGACTCAGGCCGGATTCACCCCTCCACTTT.

CDR3 in amino acids: CASSLERSGAASYEQYF. The CDR3, as DNA: TGTGCCAGCAGCTTGGAGCGATCCGGGGCCGCTTCCTACGAGCAGTACTTC. The chain is built from TRBV11-1 and TRBJ2-7; D tentatively reads TRBD1 or TRBD2 (5 bases each). Germline values: CDR1 SGHAT, CDR2 FQDESV (reference sequence). The V end lost 3 bases, the J end lost 1 base, and 19 bases lay between the germline ends. This CDR3 has 17 residues.